The 30 T cell receptor beta chains reported below all come from one sample, sequenced in a study of T cells in women clearing cervical HPV infection. Libraries were prepared by immunoSEQ multiplex PCR; TCRdb keeps only in-frame clonotypes and omits some of them. The sample yields about 45,000 clones, of which the top ten take up 0.95% to 1.5%. The sequencing input was blood buffy coat. All receptors come from a woman between 18 and 70 years old with a cervical HPV16 infection that either progressed to CIN3+ or cleared (not recorded which).

Note on this clone: Sequencing ends 3 residues short of the CDR3 end; the germline J gene provides the rest. The rearrangement joins TRBV2 to TRBJ2-7; the D gene is possibly TRBD2 (6 bases). CDR1 is SNHLY, CDR2 FYNNEI, per germline. The CDR3 has 15 residues. Trimming removed 6 bases at V and 6 bases at J, with 21 bases between. The covered CDR3 bases are TGTGCCAGCAGCCCCCATCAATTCTACGGGGGCGAG. Encoded protein: CASSPHQFYGGE. From start to end, the CDR3 is CASSPHQFYGGEQYF.

Concerning this clone itself: The read comes to an end 3 residues before the CDR3 does, leaving the germline J gene to fill in the end. This chain uses TRBV5-6 with TRBJ1-2; the match to TRBD1 covers 8 bases. V lost 4 bases and J lost 7; bases outside the gene matches: 12. Germline V gene lookup returns CDR1 SGHDT and CDR2 YYEEEE. The CDR3 extends over 15 amino acids. This CDR3 reads CASSPNYGQGGGYTF. The sequenced part of the CDR3 DNA is TGTGCCAGCAGCCCCAACTACGGACAGGGCGGTGGC.

As for this clone: The read finishes 3 residues shy of the CDR3 end, and the germline J gene is used to complete it. The chain has TRBV5-1 and TRBJ2-7, with 10 positions matching TRBD1. The CDR3 runs 14 residues. Germline V lookup: CDR1 SGHRS, CDR2 YFSETQ. Trimming at V came to 3 bases and at J to 4 bases, leaving 4 bases not matched to a gene. CDR3 bases read: TGCGCCAGCAGCTCCGGGACAGGGGTTTACGAG. This encodes CASSSGTGVYE. The whole CDR3 protein reads CASSSGTGVYEQYF.

For this clone: The read ends 3 residues shy of where the CDR3 ends; the end is completed using the germline J gene. The genes are TRBV7-9 and TRBJ1-4; 7 bases fit TRBD1. The CDR3 sequence is 15 residues long. Per the germline V gene, CDR1 is SEHNR and CDR2 is FQNEAQ (reference sequence). V trimming: 1 base; J trimming: 4 bases; junction bases outside the gene matches: 3. CDR3 loop: CASSLDRQGNEKLFF. CDR3 bases read: TGTGCCAGCAGCTTAGATCGACAGGGTAATGAAAAA. Based on the CDR3 plus reference TRBV7-9 and TRBJ1-4, the full variable domain is DTGVSQNPRHKITKRGQNVTFRCDPISEHNRLYWYRQTLGQGPEFLTYFQNEAQLEKSRLLSDRFSAERPKGSFSTLEIQRTEQGDSAMYLCASSLDRQGNEKLFFGSGTQLSVL.

CDR3 protein: CASGFAGTDNNYEQYF. The sequenced CDR3 bases are TGTGCTAGTGGTTTCGCCGGGACAGACAACAACTACGAG. V and J are TRBV12-5 and TRBJ2-7; 7 bases map to TRBD1. The CDR3 end is not reached by the read, which stops 3 residues before it; the germline J gene fills it in. Trimming took 3 bases from V and 3 from J; bases not matched to a gene: 11. Germline V gene lookup returns CDR1 LGHNT and CDR2 FRNRAP. This CDR3 is built from 16 residues.

A note on this clone: Sequencing ends 3 residues short of the CDR3 end; the germline J gene provides the rest. The chain is built from TRBV19 and TRBJ1-2; D ambiguous. Germline CDR1 LNHDA, CDR2 SQIVND (reference sequence). Trimming removed 2 bases at V and 3 bases at J, with 13 bases between. CDR3 length: 15 residues. The CDR3 DNA, read in part, is TGTGCCAGTAGTATACCCCACAGTGGTTACTATGGC. Its translation is CASSIPHSGYYG. The whole CDR3 protein is CASSIPHSGYYGYTF. The variable domain in full, completed from reference TRBV19 and TRBJ1-2, reads DGGITQSPKYLFRKEGQNVTLSCEQNLNHDAMYWYRQDPGQGLRLIYYSQIVNDFQKGDIAEGYSVSREKKESFPLTVTSAQKNPTAFYLCASSIPHSGYYGYTFGSGTRLTVV.

Of note for this clone: The read gets to within 3 residues of the CDR3 end, and the germline J gene fills in the rest. V usage is TRBV18 and J usage is TRBJ1-4; D may be TRBD1 (5 bases). The CDR3 totals 14 residues. Between the trimmed V and J ends, which lost 4 bases and 7 bases, there was a span of 13 bases. CDR1 is KGHSH and CDR2 is LQKENI in the germline V gene. The CDR3 here is CASSRDSPREKLFF. The covered CDR3 bases are TGTGCCAGCTCACGAGACAGTCCGCGTGAAAAA.

Comment on this clone: The read finishes 3 residues shy of the CDR3 end, and the germline J gene is used to complete it. The chain recombines TRBV14 with TRBJ1-5; weak D call: TRBD1 (6 bases). Germline CDR1 reads SGHDN; CDR2 reads FVKESK. Trimming shortened V by 3 bases and J by 5 bases, and 14 bases separated the two germline ends. The length of the CDR3 is 15 residues. CDR3 residues: CASSQPNREDQPQHF. CDR3 DNA, as far as it was read: TGTGCCAGCAGCCAGCCTAACAGGGAGGATCAGCCC.

About this clone itself: Sequencing ends 3 residues short of the CDR3 end; the germline J gene provides the rest. V gene TRBV7-6 combines with J gene TRBJ2-2; 7 bases match TRBD2. Germline V gene sequence: CDR1 SGHVS, CDR2 FNYEAQ. The trim removed 2 bases at V and 0 bases at J, leaving 9 bases unmatched. The CDR3 sequence is 18 residues long. The CDR3 sequence: CASSLNRLTSANTGELFF. Partial CDR3 DNA: TGTGCCAGCAGCTTAAATCGCCTTACTAGCGCGAACACCGGGGAG.

Comment on this clone: With the read ending 3 residues before the CDR3 end, the germline J gene is used to fill in that end. This rearrangement joins TRBV20-1 to TRBJ2-1; D is ambiguous. Germline values: CDR1 DFQATT, CDR2 SNEGSKA (reference sequence). The ends were cut back, 8 bases at V and 3 bases at J, with 14 bases in the middle. The CDR3 contains 13 residues. The sequenced part of the CDR3 DNA is TGCAGTCTACAGTCCTTGGGCTACAATGAG. It specifies CSLQSLGYNE. From start to end, the CDR3 is CSLQSLGYNEQFF.

In the case of this clone: At one boundary the junction diverges from the germline segment, which might be a read error. Read coverage stops 3 residues before the CDR3 terminus; the germline J gene supplies the remainder. The J gene is TRBJ2-3, the V gene TRBV4-2, with 10 bases identical to TRBD1. Germline-derived CDR1 and CDR2 are LGHNA and YNFKEQ. The CDR3 covers 17 residues. The sequenced part of the CDR3 DNA is TGCGCCAGCAGCCCCTTACTCCGGACAGGGGGAGGAGATACG. This sequence encodes CASSPLLRTGGGDT. The full-length CDR3 reads as CASSPLLRTGGGDTQYF.

Turning to this clone: Coverage ceases 3 residues before the CDR3 finishes, and the germline J gene fills in the end. V gene TRBV6-2 or TRBV6-3 combines with J gene TRBJ2-3; D might be TRBD1 (5 bases). From germline, CDR1 is MNHEY and CDR2 SVGEGT. The CDR3 extends over 15 amino acids. The DNA read from the CDR3 is TGTGCCAGCAGTTACGGGCAGGGTGGTTTAGAGACG. Translated, it gives CASSYGQGGLET. The full CDR3 is CASSYGQGGLETQYF.

A remark on this clone: The sequence runs out 3 residues before the end of the CDR3; the remainder is reconstructed from the germline J gene. The chain couples TRBV27 to TRBJ1-6, with TRBD1 identical over 9 bases. J lost 7 bases, V lost 5 bases, and 15 bases had no gene match. CDR3 size: 18 residues. Germline V gives CDR1 MNHEY, CDR2 SMNVEV (reference sequence). Incomplete CDR3 DNA: TGTGCCAGCAGTCGCACTCCGGGACAGGGAAATCAAAATTCACCC. It yields the protein CASSRTPGQGNQNSP. The CDR3 in full is CASSRTPGQGNQNSPLHF.

Here the CDR3 reads CASRTGGYGANVLTF. Incomplete CDR3 DNA: TGTGCCAGCAGAACAGGGGGCTATGGGGCCAACGTC. This rearrangement joins TRBV6-2 or TRBV6-3 to TRBJ2-6; 9 nucleotides line up with TRBD1. The read ends 3 residues before the CDR3 terminus; that terminus is restored from the germline J gene. The CDR3 is 15 residues long. CDR1 is MNHEY, CDR2 SVGEGT, per germline. With V trimmed by 6 bases and J by 3 bases, 3 bases remained unmatched.

As concerns this clone: The read ends 3 residues before the CDR3 terminus; that terminus is restored from the germline J gene. The gene calls are TRBV30 and TRBJ1-5; D call uncertain. This CDR3 has 13 amino acids. Trimming took off 1 base at V and 6 bases at J, with 10 bases between the two ends. Germline V gene sequence: CDR1 GTSNPN, CDR2 SVGIG (reference sequence). Partial CDR3 DNA: TGTGCCTGGAGTGGGCGGGGAGGTCAGCCC. Its translation is CAWSGRGGQP. The full-length CDR3 reads as CAWSGRGGQPQHF.

As concerns this clone: From the germline J gene comes the end of the CDR3, since the read stops 3 residues before it. The V gene is TRBV10-3, the J gene TRBJ2-2; TRBD2 matches at 7 bases. Germline loops: CDR1 ENHRY, CDR2 SYGVKD. There are 16 residues in the CDR3. After removal of 8 bases from V and 2 bases from J, the junction contained 11 bases not matched to a gene. The CDR3 is CAISRSGGSNTGELFF. The CDR3 bases that were read are TGTGCCATCTCCCGCTCCGGGGGGTCAAACACCGGGGAG.

Notes on this clone: Read data end 3 residues before the CDR3 end; the end is taken from the germline J gene. The chain links TRBV2 to TRBJ2-2, with D maybe TRBD1 (5 bases). The CDR3 has 14 residues. In germline, CDR1 is SNHLY, CDR2 FYNNEI. The CDR3 reads CASSGRGVGEKLFF. The sequenced part of the CDR3 DNA is TGTGCCAGCAGTGGAAGGGGTGTTGGAGAAAAG.

On this clone itself: The sequenced fragment ends 3 residues before the CDR3 boundary, so the rest is inferred from the germline J gene. The J gene is TRBJ2-3, the V gene TRBV18; D possibly corresponds to TRBD1 (6 bases). The V and J ends lost 1 base and 2 bases respectively, with 10 bases between them. Germline V gene sequence: CDR1 KGHSH, CDR2 LQKENI. The CDR3 contains 15 residues. The CDR3 loop is CASSPQGVVTDTQYF. CDR3 DNA, as far as it was read: TGTGCCAGCTCACCACAGGGGGTGGTCACAGATACG. Full variable domain (remainder filled in from reference TRBV18 and TRBJ2-3): NAGVMQNPRHLVRRRGQEARLRCSPMKGHSHVYWYRQLPEEGLKFMVYLQKENIIDESGMPKERFSAEFPKEGPSILRIQQVVRGDSAAYFCASSPQGVVTDTQYFGPGTRLTVL.

Concerning this clone itself: Relative to the germline gene, one junction end is altered; a read error may explain this. The CDR3 is cut off 3 residues early in the read; its end comes from the germline J gene. This chain links TRBV2 with TRBJ1-2, with D possibly being TRBD1 (5 bases). The CDR3 runs 12 residues. The germline CDR1 and CDR2 sequences are SNHLY and FYNNEI. The CDR3 protein is CASREDSDGYTF. The sequenced CDR3 bases are TGTGCCAGCAGAGAAGACAGTGATGGC.

Note on this clone: Read data end 3 residues before the CDR3 end; the end is taken from the germline J gene. The V and J genes are TRBV7-3 and TRBJ2-7; perhaps TRBD2 as D (7 bases). Germline V gene data show CDR1 as SGHTA and CDR2 as FQGTGA. The CDR3 length is 15 residues. V lost 4 bases, J lost 3 bases, and 16 bases lay in between. The CDR3 DNA, read in part, is TGTGCCAGCAGCTGGGGGGCTAGCGGTAACTACGAG. Its protein is CASSWGASGNYE. The whole CDR3 protein is CASSWGASGNYEQYF.

Comment on this clone: The sequenced fragment ends 3 residues before the CDR3 boundary, so the rest is inferred from the germline J gene. The chain combines TRBV18 with TRBJ2-2; 9 bases map to TRBD2. The CDR3 loop spans 18 amino acids. Germline trimming cut 2 bases from V and 0 bases from J; bases unmatched to any gene: 7. Germline assignment: CDR1 KGHSH and CDR2 LQKENI. CDR3 sequence: CASSPVGLAVANTGELFF. The covered CDR3 bases are TGTGCCAGCTCACCAGTGGGACTAGCTGTCGCGAACACCGGGGAG.

Concerning this clone itself: The CDR3 end lies 3 residues beyond the end of the read and is filled in from the germline J gene. The rearrangement links TRBV20-1 to TRBJ2-2; the D gene is possibly TRBD1 (6 bases). The ends were cut back, 1 base at V and 7 bases at J, with 19 bases in the middle. Germline loops: CDR1 DFQATT, CDR2 SNEGSKA (reference sequence). The CDR3 totals 16 residues. The CDR3 region is CSARVKGRGIVGELFF. The part of the CDR3 DNA that was read is TGCAGTGCTAGAGTTAAGGGTAGGGGGATTGTCGGGGAG.

A word on this clone: With the read ending 3 residues before the CDR3 end, the germline J gene is used to fill in that end. The chain recombines TRBV7-9 with TRBJ1-1; weak D call: TRBD1 (5 bases). This CDR3 has 15 amino acids. Germline V gene lookup returns CDR1 SEHNR and CDR2 FQNEAQ (reference sequence). Trimming took 7 bases from V and 5 from J, leaving 20 bases between them. The CDR3 DNA, read in part, is TGTGCCAGCACCCTACGGGCAGGGAGTCTGACTGAA. Translating it yields CASTLRAGSLTE. The whole CDR3 is CASTLRAGSLTEAFF.

Remarks on this clone: The DNA ends 3 residues before the CDR3 does, and the rest of the CDR3 is filled in from the germline J gene. The genes are TRBV20-1 and TRBJ1-2; TRBD1 is a possible D gene (6 bases). Germline CDR1 is DFQATT and CDR2 is SNEGSKA (reference sequence). This CDR3 has 15 amino acids. Partial CDR3 DNA: TGCAGTGCTAACCTAAAAGCAGGGGTCAGGGAGGGC. Its protein is CSANLKAGVREG. The full-length CDR3 reads as CSANLKAGVREGYTF.

As concerns this clone: The read ends 3 residues shy of where the CDR3 ends; the end is completed using the germline J gene. This rearrangement joins TRBV20-1 to TRBJ2-7, with D possibly being TRBD2 (6 bases). V lost 3 bases, J lost 6 bases, and 12 bases lay in between. The CDR3 is made up of 12 amino acids. The germline V gene has CDR1 DFQATT and CDR2 SNEGSKA (reference sequence). CDR3 DNA, as far as it was read: TGCAGTGCTAGGCGGGGAGTAGGCGAG. The encoded protein is CSARRGVGE. The CDR3 as a whole reads CSARRGVGEQYF.

Points on this clone: With the read ending 3 residues before the CDR3 end, the germline J gene is used to fill in that end. The rearrangement uses TRBV20-1 and TRBJ2-1; the match to TRBD2 covers 9 bases. V dropped 8 bases and J dropped 4; count of bases not matched to a gene: 21. Looked up from germline, CDR1 is DFQATT and CDR2 is SNEGSKA (reference sequence). The CDR3 sequence is 18 residues long. The CDR3 spells CSPLKPTSGPTLYNEQFF. Partial CDR3 DNA: TGCAGTCCCCTGAAACCGACTAGCGGACCGACCCTGTACAATGAG.

As to this clone: The observed sequence ends 3 residues before the CDR3 terminus, with the missing tail filled in from the germline J gene. The gene calls are TRBV5-6 and TRBJ1-2; 7 nucleotides match TRBD1. This CDR3 has 13 amino acids. V shed 4 bases and J 5 bases; nucleotides not matched to a gene: 5. The germline V gene encodes CDR1 SGHDT and CDR2 YYEEEE. CDR3 DNA, as far as it was read: TGTGCCAGCAGCCGCCAGGGGGGATATGGC. Amino acids: CASSRQGGYG. The entire CDR3 sequence reads CASSRQGGYGYTF.

Comment on this clone: The sequence runs out 3 residues before the end of the CDR3; the remainder is reconstructed from the germline J gene. The rearrangement joins TRBV18 to TRBJ2-3; D possibly corresponds to TRBD2 (5 bases). The V gene's germline CDR1 is KGHSH and CDR2 LQKENI. V dropped 1 base and J dropped 2 bases, with 7 bases sitting between them. This CDR3 comprises 14 residues. The CDR3 bases that were read are TGTGCCAGCTCACCACTAGCGCTCACAGATACG. Translation: CASSPLALTDT. The full CDR3 sequence reads CASSPLALTDTQYF.

On this clone: Coverage ceases 3 residues before the CDR3 finishes, and the germline J gene fills in the end. This chain uses TRBV10-3 with TRBJ2-7, with 7 nucleotides matching TRBD2. Germline CDR1 reads ENHRY; CDR2 reads SYGVKD. The CDR3 loop spans 12 amino acids. With V trimmed by 7 bases and J by 4 bases, 4 bases remained unmatched. This CDR3 reads CAITDGGYEQYF. CDR3 bases read: TGTGCCATCACTGACGGGGGGTACGAG.

Worth noting for this clone: Read sequence stops 3 residues before the CDR3 end, and the germline J gene provides the missing end. V and J are TRBV6-4 and TRBJ2-7, with 14 positions matching TRBD2. Trimming at V came to 3 bases and at J to 6 bases, leaving 1 base not matched to a gene. Germline assignment: CDR1 MRHNA and CDR2 SNTAGT. The CDR3 length is 14 residues. Incomplete CDR3 DNA: TGTGCCAGCAGTGAGGGACTAGCGGGAGCCGAG. Its translation is CASSEGLAGAE. The whole CDR3 protein reads CASSEGLAGAEQYF.